This T cell receptor beta chain was sequenced for a study of blood T cell repertoires in COVID-19 (dated by TCRdb to about 2020). Some background on the complete study: Samples covering the acute and convalescent phases of COVID-19 were provided by collaborators in the United States, Italy and Spain. The material from the prospective study consisted of cDNA or gDNA derived from T cells, B-cell-depleted T cells, or PBMCs. Subjects who had been exposed to COVID-19, were actively infected with it, or had recovered from it provided the deeply sampled blood TCRbeta repertoires that made up the dataset. The repertoires were released in a freely available public database intended as a resource for research on the immune response to SARS-CoV-2. Samples were obtained from the ongoing ImmuneRACE study (first 160 participants) and from 1,254 subjects provided by 6 global collaborators. The sample metadata nearly always contained a de-identified subject ID, COVID-19 status, age in years and sex. Where HLA class I and class II types were available, the types were taken from metadata supplied by the sample provider, not from assay-based typing.

V loses 8 bases of germline sequence and J loses 0 bases, and the interval between the two ends is 20 bases. The CDR3 has 17 amino acids, counting the end cysteine and phenylalanine. Only the CDR3 region is kept as DNA, spanning 51 bases read in frame from base 1. As encoded in the germline V gene, CDR1 is SNHLY while CDR2 is FYNNEI. Each collaborating institution followed its own protocols to collect whole blood in K2EDTA tubes. For TCRbeta analysis, collaborator samples were shipped as frozen whole blood, as isolated PBMCs, or as DNA extracted from either sample type. The immunoSEQ Assay, a bias-controlled multiplex PCR, was used to amplify TCRbeta CDR3 regions from genomic DNA. The source study handled its data this way. The number of nucleated cells in each sample was estimated from the amplification of reference gene primers within the assay. To quantify the absolute abundance of each unique TCRbeta CDR3 rearrangement, sequence reads were collapsed and filtered. Productive Simpson clonality was computed per sample as the square root of Simpson's diversity index over productive rearrangements. TCRdb limited this immuneACCESS table to in-frame rearrangements with V and J called. A share of clones is missing; checked studies link under half to unresolved V genes, and the rest is unexplained. The DNA gave D and trimming, while V, J and clone size come from that table. The sample table contains about 160,000 clones; only one count was recorded for roughly 84% of them. 1.1% of the sample is taken by the ten largest.

What the authors observed across the whole study: Clinical and demographic metadata were provided uncurated, with the amount varying by source and participant.

Of note for this clone: No cognate antigen has been identified for it. No much larger clone is present one base from it, and per-base qualities are unavailable.

The TCR originated in a man aged 40-49 years with acute or convalescent COVID-19. What was sequenced was peripheral blood. The chain employs TRBV2 and TRBJ1-3; no D gene can be assigned with confidence. Here is the DNA: TGTGCCAGCTCCTCCACTAGGCCAGAAATCTCTGGAAACACCATATATTTT. The resulting protein is CASSSTRPEISGNTIYF.